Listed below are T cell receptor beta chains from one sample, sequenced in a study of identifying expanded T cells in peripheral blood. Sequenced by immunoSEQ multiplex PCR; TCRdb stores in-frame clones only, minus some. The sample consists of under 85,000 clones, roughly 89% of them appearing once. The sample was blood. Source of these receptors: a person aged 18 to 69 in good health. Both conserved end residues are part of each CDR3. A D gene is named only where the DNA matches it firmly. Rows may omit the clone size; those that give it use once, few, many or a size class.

cdr3_nt: TGTGCCAGCACCGAGGCCCTACAGGATGCACCCCTCCACTTT
cdr3_aa: CASTEALQDAPLHF
cdr3_length: 14
j_call: TRBJ1-6
clone_size: -
v_call: TRBV28
d_call: -

cdr3_nt: TGTGCCAGCTCACCACCGTCAGGGTTGCGCACAGATACGCAGTATTTT
cdr3_aa: CASSPPSGLRTDTQYF
cdr3_length: 16
j_call: TRBJ2-3
clone_size: -
v_call: TRBV18
d_call: -

cdr3_nt: TGTGCCAGCAGCCCCCTTAGGGGGACCACAGATACGCAGTATTTT
cdr3_aa: CASSPLRGTTDTQYF
cdr3_length: 15
j_call: TRBJ2-3
clone_size: -
v_call: TRBV7-6
d_call: -

cdr3_nt: TGTGCCAGCAGTGAATCCGGGACCCAGGACGAGCAGTACTTC
cdr3_aa: CASSESGTQDEQYF
cdr3_length: 14
j_call: TRBJ2-7
clone_size: -
v_call: TRBV25-1
d_call: -

cdr3_nt: TGCGCCAGCAGTGATCCGGACATGACCGAGCAGTACTTC
cdr3_aa: CASSDPDMTEQYF
cdr3_length: 13
j_call: TRBJ2-7
clone_size: -
v_call: TRBV10-1
d_call: -

cdr3_nt: TGCGCCAGCAGTCCGCGAAAGAGGGGGGAGTCAAACACTGAAGCTTTCTTT
cdr3_aa: CASSPRKRGESNTEAFF
cdr3_length: 17
j_call: TRBJ1-1
clone_size: -
v_call: TRBV23-1
d_call: -

cdr3_nt: TGTGCCTGGGGTCCGGGGTTGGGTTTTAGTAACATTCAGTACTTC
cdr3_aa: CAWGPGLGFSNIQYF
cdr3_length: 15
j_call: TRBJ2-4
clone_size: -
v_call: TRBV30
d_call: -

cdr3_nt: TGTGCCAGCTCGCGGGGACGGGAAGAGACCCAGTACTTC
cdr3_aa: CASSRGREETQYF
cdr3_length: 13
j_call: TRBJ2-5
clone_size: -
v_call: TRBV18
d_call: -

cdr3_nt: TGTGCCAGCAGTGAAAACTACGAGCAGTACTTC
cdr3_aa: CASSENYEQYF
cdr3_length: 11
j_call: TRBJ2-7
clone_size: -
v_call: TRBV2
d_call: -

cdr3_nt: TGTGCCAGCAGCTTAGATTGGACAGATACGCAGTATTTT
cdr3_aa: CASSLDWTDTQYF
cdr3_length: 13
j_call: TRBJ2-3
clone_size: -
v_call: TRBV11-2
d_call: -

cdr3_nt: TGTGCCAGCAGTCCCCCGGAGACTGAAGCTTTCTTT
cdr3_aa: CASSPPETEAFF
cdr3_length: 12
j_call: TRBJ1-1
clone_size: -
v_call: TRBV28
d_call: -

cdr3_nt: TGTGCCACCAGCAACAGCCGGACAACTACCTACGAGCAGTACTTC
cdr3_aa: CATSNSRTTTYEQYF
cdr3_length: 15
j_call: TRBJ2-7
clone_size: many
v_call: TRBV15
d_call: -

cdr3_nt: TGCAGCGTCGCTGCTAGCGGGAGCAACGAGCAGTACTTC
cdr3_aa: CSVAASGSNEQYF
cdr3_length: 13
j_call: TRBJ2-7
clone_size: once
v_call: TRBV29-1
d_call: TRBD2

cdr3_nt: TGTGCCAGCAGTGAAGATACTTTTACCCGGGACAGGGTCAGGAACTATGGCTACACCTTC
cdr3_aa: CASSEDTFTRDRVRNYGYTF
cdr3_length: 20
j_call: TRBJ1-2
clone_size: -
v_call: TRBV28
d_call: TRBD1

cdr3_nt: TGTGCCATCAGTGCCCTACAGGGGAACACTGAAGCTTTCTTT
cdr3_aa: CAISALQGNTEAFF
cdr3_length: 14
j_call: TRBJ1-1
clone_size: few
v_call: TRBV10-3
d_call: -

cdr3_nt: TGTGCCAGCAGCTTCCCTGAGGGGGGGGTCGATGAGCAGTTCTTC
cdr3_aa: CASSFPEGGVDEQFF
cdr3_length: 15
j_call: TRBJ2-1
clone_size: -
v_call: TRBV11-2
d_call: -

cdr3_nt: TGTGCCAGCAGTTTGTCTCCGACAGGGGGCATCTACGAGCAGTACTTC
cdr3_aa: CASSLSPTGGIYEQYF
cdr3_length: 16
j_call: TRBJ2-7
clone_size: -
v_call: TRBV28
d_call: TRBD1

cdr3_nt: TGTGCCAGCAGCGTAGAGCCCGGGCTACAAGAGACCCAGTACTTC
cdr3_aa: CASSVEPGLQETQYF
cdr3_length: 15
j_call: TRBJ2-5
clone_size: -
v_call: TRBV9
d_call: -

cdr3_nt: TGCGCCAGCAGCTTACCAGGACCCAAGACCGGGGAGCTGTTTTTT
cdr3_aa: CASSLPGPKTGELFF
cdr3_length: 15
j_call: TRBJ2-2
clone_size: -
v_call: TRBV5-1
d_call: -

cdr3_nt: TGTGCCAGCAGTTCCTACGATTTATCCAGCTCCTACGAGCAGTACTTC
cdr3_aa: CASSSYDLSSSYEQYF
cdr3_length: 16
j_call: TRBJ2-7
clone_size: -
v_call: TRBV27
d_call: -

cdr3_nt: TGTGCCAGTGGGAGGAGGGGAACCTACGAGCAGTACTTC
cdr3_aa: CASGRRGTYEQYF
cdr3_length: 13
j_call: TRBJ2-7
clone_size: -
v_call: TRBV6-5
d_call: -

cdr3_nt: TGTGCCAGCACCCCTAGGGAGACCCAGTACTTC
cdr3_aa: CASTPRETQYF
cdr3_length: 11
j_call: TRBJ2-5
clone_size: few
v_call: TRBV11-2
d_call: -

cdr3_nt: TGTGCCAGCAGTTACACTATCGGACAGGGGCGCGAGAAACTGTTTTTT
cdr3_aa: CASSYTIGQGREKLFF
cdr3_length: 16
j_call: TRBJ1-4
clone_size: -
v_call: TRBV6-5
d_call: TRBD1

cdr3_nt: TGTGCCAGTAGTATGCCCGGGGAGAACATTCAGTACTTC
cdr3_aa: CASSMPGENIQYF
cdr3_length: 13
j_call: TRBJ2-4
clone_size: -
v_call: TRBV19
d_call: -

cdr3_nt: TGTGCCAGCAGCTCCGGGACTAGCGCAGATACGCAGTATTTT
cdr3_aa: CASSSGTSADTQYF
cdr3_length: 14
j_call: TRBJ2-3
clone_size: -
v_call: TRBV11-3
d_call: TRBD2

cdr3_nt: TGTGCCTGGAGCGCGAGTGTAAATGAAAAACTGTTTTTT
cdr3_aa: CAWSASVNEKLFF
cdr3_length: 13
j_call: TRBJ1-4
clone_size: once
v_call: TRBV30
d_call: -

cdr3_nt: TGTGCCAGCAGCTTAACGGCGGGCGGGGAGCTGTTTTTT
cdr3_aa: CASSLTAGGELFF
cdr3_length: 13
j_call: TRBJ2-2
clone_size: -
v_call: TRBV7-2
d_call: -

cdr3_nt: TGTGCCATCGAATCAACACCCACAGATACGCAGTATTTT
cdr3_aa: CAIESTPTDTQYF
cdr3_length: 13
j_call: TRBJ2-3
clone_size: -
v_call: TRBV10-3
d_call: -

cdr3_nt: TGTGCCAGCAGCGGGGGCCCGGCGGTCGAGGAGCAGTACTTC
cdr3_aa: CASSGGPAVEEQYF
cdr3_length: 14
j_call: TRBJ2-7
clone_size: once
v_call: TRBV11-3
d_call: -

cdr3_nt: TGTGCCAGAAGCTTTGTTTTAGCGGGAGTCTACGAGCAGTACTTC
cdr3_aa: CARSFVLAGVYEQYF
cdr3_length: 15
j_call: TRBJ2-7
clone_size: -
v_call: TRBV5-3
d_call: TRBD2

cdr3_nt: TGTGCCAGCAGTTACATTGTGCAGGGAGGGAACATTCAGTACTTC
cdr3_aa: CASSYIVQGGNIQYF
cdr3_length: 15
j_call: TRBJ2-4
clone_size: -
v_call: TRBV6-6
d_call: TRBD2

cdr3_nt: TGTGCCACCGCCAGGACAGGGGAAGTAGAAAAACTGTTTTTT
cdr3_aa: CATARTGEVEKLFF
cdr3_length: 14
j_call: TRBJ1-4
clone_size: -
v_call: TRBV19
d_call: TRBD1

cdr3_nt: TGTGCCAGCAGTTTATCCGGGCAGGGGGTAAAAGATGAGCAGTTCTTC
cdr3_aa: CASSLSGQGVKDEQFF
cdr3_length: 16
j_call: TRBJ2-1
clone_size: -
v_call: TRBV27
d_call: TRBD1

cdr3_nt: TGTGCCAGCAGTGCACAGGAGTGGAATGGCTACACCTTC
cdr3_aa: CASSAQEWNGYTF
cdr3_length: 13
j_call: TRBJ1-2
clone_size: -
v_call: TRBV2
d_call: -

cdr3_nt: TGCGCGAGTACCCAGGTTTTTGGCTCTGGAAACACCATATATTTT
cdr3_aa: CASTQVFGSGNTIYF
cdr3_length: 15
j_call: TRBJ1-3
clone_size: -
v_call: TRBV29-1
d_call: -

cdr3_nt: TGTGCCAGCAGCTTCGAATCGGCCTTCCGGACCCAGTACTTC
cdr3_aa: CASSFESAFRTQYF
cdr3_length: 14
j_call: TRBJ2-5
clone_size: -
v_call: TRBV7-9
d_call: -

cdr3_nt: TGTGCCAGCAGCTTAGAGGCCAACACCGGGGAGCTGTTTTTT
cdr3_aa: CASSLEANTGELFF
cdr3_length: 14
j_call: TRBJ2-2
clone_size: -
v_call: TRBV7-9
d_call: -

cdr3_nt: TGTGCCAGCAGCCGAACAGGGGGCGGCCAAGAGACCCAGTACTTC
cdr3_aa: CASSRTGGGQETQYF
cdr3_length: 15
j_call: TRBJ2-5
clone_size: -
v_call: TRBV4-2
d_call: TRBD1

cdr3_nt: TGTGCCAGCAGACCAAGGGACAGAGGAGAGACCCAGTACTTC
cdr3_aa: CASRPRDRGETQYF
cdr3_length: 14
j_call: TRBJ2-5
clone_size: -
v_call: TRBV27
d_call: TRBD1

cdr3_nt: TGCAGTGCTAGTGGGGTCCAGCCCCAGCATTTT
cdr3_aa: CSASGVQPQHF
cdr3_length: 11
j_call: TRBJ1-5
clone_size: -
v_call: TRBV20-1
d_call: -

cdr3_nt: TGTGCTAGTTCACGGCTGGGCGGGAGTAGCGAGCAGTACTTC
cdr3_aa: CASSRLGGSSEQYF
cdr3_length: 14
j_call: TRBJ2-7
clone_size: -
v_call: TRBV7-7
d_call: TRBD2

cdr3_nt: TGCAGCGTTGGGGAAGGATATAATGAAAAACTGTTTTTT
cdr3_aa: CSVGEGYNEKLFF
cdr3_length: 13
j_call: TRBJ1-4
clone_size: -
v_call: TRBV29-1
d_call: -